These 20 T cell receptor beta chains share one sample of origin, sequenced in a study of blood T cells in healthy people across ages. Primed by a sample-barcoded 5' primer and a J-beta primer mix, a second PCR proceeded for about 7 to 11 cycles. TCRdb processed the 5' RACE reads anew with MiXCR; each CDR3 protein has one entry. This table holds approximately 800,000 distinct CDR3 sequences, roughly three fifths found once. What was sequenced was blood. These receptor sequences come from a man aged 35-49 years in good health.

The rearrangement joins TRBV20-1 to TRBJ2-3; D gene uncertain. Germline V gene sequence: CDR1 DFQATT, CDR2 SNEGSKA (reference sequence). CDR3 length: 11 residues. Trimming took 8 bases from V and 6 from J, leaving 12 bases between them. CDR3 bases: TGCAGTACGGGCGTCTCGGATACGCAGTATTTT. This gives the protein CSTGVSDTQYF.

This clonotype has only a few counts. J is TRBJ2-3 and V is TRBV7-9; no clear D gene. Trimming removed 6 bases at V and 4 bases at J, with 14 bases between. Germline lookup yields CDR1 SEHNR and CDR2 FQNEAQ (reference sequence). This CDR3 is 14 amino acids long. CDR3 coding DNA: TGTGCCAGCAGGTGGAGACTCGACGCAGATACGCAGTATTTT. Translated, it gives CASRWRLDADTQYF.

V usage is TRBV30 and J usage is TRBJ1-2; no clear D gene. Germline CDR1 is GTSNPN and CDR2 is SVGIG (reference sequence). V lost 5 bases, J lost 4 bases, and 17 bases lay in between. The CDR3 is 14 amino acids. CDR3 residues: CAWAEGETFYGYTF. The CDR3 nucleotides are TGTGCCTGGGCCGAGGGTGAAACCTTCTATGGCTACACCTTC.

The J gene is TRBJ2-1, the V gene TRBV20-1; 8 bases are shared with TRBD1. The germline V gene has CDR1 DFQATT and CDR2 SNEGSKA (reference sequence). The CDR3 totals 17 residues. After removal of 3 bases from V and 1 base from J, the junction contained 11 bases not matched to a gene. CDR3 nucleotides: TGCAGTGCTAGGCGGCGTCAGGGGGCTGTATCCTACAATGAGCAGTTCTTC. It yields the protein CSARRRQGAVSYNEQFF.

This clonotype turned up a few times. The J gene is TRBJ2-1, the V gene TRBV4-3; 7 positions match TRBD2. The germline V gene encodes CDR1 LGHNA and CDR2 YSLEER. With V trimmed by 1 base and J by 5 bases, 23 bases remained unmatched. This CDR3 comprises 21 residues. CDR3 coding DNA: TGCGCCAGCAGCCAAGGGTCGACAGTAAAAAGCGGGACTACCTGGAACAATGAGCAGTTCTTC. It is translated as CASSQGSTVKSGTTWNNEQFF.

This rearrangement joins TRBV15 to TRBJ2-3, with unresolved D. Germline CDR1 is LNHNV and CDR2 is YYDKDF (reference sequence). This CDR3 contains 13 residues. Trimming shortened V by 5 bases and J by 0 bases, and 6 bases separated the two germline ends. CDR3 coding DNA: TGTGCCACCAGCCTAGGAAGCACAGATACGCAGTATTTT. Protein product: CATSLGSTDTQYF.

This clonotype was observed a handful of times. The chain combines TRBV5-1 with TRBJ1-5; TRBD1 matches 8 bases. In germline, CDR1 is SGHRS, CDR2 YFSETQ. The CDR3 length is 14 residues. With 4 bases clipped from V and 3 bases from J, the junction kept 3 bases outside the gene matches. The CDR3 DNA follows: TGCGCCAGCAGCCCGGACAGGGCCAATCAGCCCCAGCATTTT. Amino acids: CASSPDRANQPQHF. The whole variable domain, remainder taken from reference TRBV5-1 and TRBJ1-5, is KAGVTQTPRYLIKTRGQQVTLSCSPISGHRSVSWYQQTPGQGLQFLFEYFSETQRNKGNFPGRFSGRQFSNSRSEMNVSTLELGDSALYLCASSPDRANQPQHFGDGTRLSIL.

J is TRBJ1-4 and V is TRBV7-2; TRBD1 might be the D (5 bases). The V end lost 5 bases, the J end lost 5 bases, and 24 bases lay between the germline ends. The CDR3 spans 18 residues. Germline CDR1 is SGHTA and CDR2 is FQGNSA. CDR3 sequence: CASSIRVGGNAANEKLFF. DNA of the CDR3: TGTGCCAGCAGCATAAGGGTGGGGGGGAATGCAGCGAATGAAAAACTGTTTTTT.

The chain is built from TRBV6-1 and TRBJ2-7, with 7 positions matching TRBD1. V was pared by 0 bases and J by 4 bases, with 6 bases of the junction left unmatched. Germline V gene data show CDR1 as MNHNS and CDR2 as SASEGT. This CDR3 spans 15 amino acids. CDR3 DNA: TGTGCCAGCAGTGAAGCCGGGACAGTGTTTTACGAGCAGTACTTC. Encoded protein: CASSEAGTVFYEQYF.

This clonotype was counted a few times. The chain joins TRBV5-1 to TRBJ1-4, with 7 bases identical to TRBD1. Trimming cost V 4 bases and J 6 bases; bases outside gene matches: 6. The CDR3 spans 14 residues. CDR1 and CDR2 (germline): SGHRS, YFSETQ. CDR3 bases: TGCGCCAGCAGCCTGGGGACAGCGGATGAAAAACTGTTTTTT. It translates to CASSLGTADEKLFF.

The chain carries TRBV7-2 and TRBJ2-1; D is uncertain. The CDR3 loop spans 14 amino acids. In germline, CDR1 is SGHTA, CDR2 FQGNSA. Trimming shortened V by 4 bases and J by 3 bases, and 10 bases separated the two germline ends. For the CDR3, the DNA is TGTGCCAGCAGCTCCACTCGTGACTACAATGAGCAGTTCTTC. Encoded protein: CASSSTRDYNEQFF.

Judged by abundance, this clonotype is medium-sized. The CDR3 coding sequence is TGCAGTGCTAGAGATGGACAAACCTACGAGCAGTACTTC. As protein: CSARDGQTYEQYF. This rearrangement joins TRBV20-1 to TRBJ2-7, with D possibly TRBD1 on 5 matching bases. Germline-derived CDR1 and CDR2 are DFQATT and SNEGSKA (reference sequence). This CDR3 has 13 residues. V was trimmed by 0 bases and J by 2 bases, leaving 8 bases between them.

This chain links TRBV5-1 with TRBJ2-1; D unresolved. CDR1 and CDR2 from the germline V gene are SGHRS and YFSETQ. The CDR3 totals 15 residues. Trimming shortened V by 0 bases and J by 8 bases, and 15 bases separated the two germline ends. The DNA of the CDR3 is TGCGCCAGCAGCTTGGGCAGAGGAGTTGTCGATGAGCAGTTCTTC. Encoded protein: CASSLGRGVVDEQFF.

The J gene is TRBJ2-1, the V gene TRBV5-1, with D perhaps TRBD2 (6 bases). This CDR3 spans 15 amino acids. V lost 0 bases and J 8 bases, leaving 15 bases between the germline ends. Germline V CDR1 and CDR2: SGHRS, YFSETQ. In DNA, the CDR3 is TGCGCCAGCAGCTTGGCTAGCGCGTCTTTCGATGAGCAGTTCTTC. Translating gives CASSLASASFDEQFF.

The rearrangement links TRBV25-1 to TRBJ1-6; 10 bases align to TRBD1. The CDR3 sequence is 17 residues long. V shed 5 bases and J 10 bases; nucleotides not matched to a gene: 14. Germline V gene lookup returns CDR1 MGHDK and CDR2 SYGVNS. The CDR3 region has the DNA TGTGCCAGCAGTACCCTAGATTCGGGACAGGGGACCTCACCCCTCCACTTT. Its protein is CASSTLDSGQGTSPLHF.

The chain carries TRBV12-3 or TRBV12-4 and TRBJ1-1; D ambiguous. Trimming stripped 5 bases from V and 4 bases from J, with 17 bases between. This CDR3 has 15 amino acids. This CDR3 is CASSPSTSRSTEAFF. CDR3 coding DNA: TGTGCCAGCAGTCCGTCGACATCCCGGAGCACTGAAGCTTTCTTT.

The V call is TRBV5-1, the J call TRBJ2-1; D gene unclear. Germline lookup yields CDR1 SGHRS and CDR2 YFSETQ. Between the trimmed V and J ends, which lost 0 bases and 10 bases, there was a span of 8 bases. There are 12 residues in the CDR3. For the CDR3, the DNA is TGCGCCAGCAGCTTGGATTACATCGAGCAGTTCTTC. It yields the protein CASSLDYIEQFF.

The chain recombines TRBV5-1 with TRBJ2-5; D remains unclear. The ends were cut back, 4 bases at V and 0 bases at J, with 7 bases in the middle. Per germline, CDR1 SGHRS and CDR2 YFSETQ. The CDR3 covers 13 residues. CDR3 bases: TGCGCCAGCAGCGAGACTCACCAAGAGACCCAGTACTTC. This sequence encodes CASSETHQETQYF.

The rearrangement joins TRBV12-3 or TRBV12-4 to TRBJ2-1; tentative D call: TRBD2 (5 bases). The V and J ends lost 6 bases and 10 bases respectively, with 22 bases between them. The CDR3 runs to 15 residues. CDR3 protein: CASSPNGLPRGEQFF. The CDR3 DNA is TGTGCCAGCAGCCCTAACGGACTTCCCCGGGGAGAGCAGTTCTTC.

The CDR3 nucleotides are TGTGCCAGCAGCTTGGACAGTTCGGTGGATGAGCAGTTCTTC. Its protein product is CASSLDSSVDEQFF. V and J are TRBV7-9 and TRBJ2-1; possible D gene TRBD1, 6 bases. Trimming shortened V by 3 bases and J by 8 bases, and 14 bases separated the two germline ends. The germline CDR1 and CDR2 sequences are SEHNR and FQNEAQ (reference sequence). The CDR3 has 14 amino acids.